This entry lists 19 T cell receptor beta chains sequenced from one sample in a study of beta chain features in type 1 diabetes (dated by TCRdb to the late 2010s). Library preparation employed the immunoSEQ multiplex PCR assay. The High Capacity cDNA Reverse Transcription Kit was used to reverse transcribe all of the isolated RNA, meaning that expressed TCRB transcripts were what got sequenced. The source is immuneACCESS, and TCRdb retained only in-frame sequences with V and J called. Part of the clones is not carried over; for the studies checked, unresolved V genes explain less than half of this, and the remainder is unexplained. This sample gives 400,000 to 500,000 clones in total; 11% to 15% of them show up just once. Approximately 0.038% of the sample is in the top ten clones. The sample consisted of naive CD4+ T cells from blood. What the cell subset or site label conveys for this sample: true naive CD4+ T cells. The receptors here all came from a man aged 25 to 45 in good health.

This clone was detected many times. The genes are TRBV29-1 and TRBJ2-3, with D hard to call. Germline V gene sequence: CDR1 SQVTM, CDR2 ANQGSEA. This CDR3 contains 11 residues. V was clipped by 3 bases and J by 4 bases, with 5 bases between them. CDR3 residues: CSVDLSDTQYF. In DNA, the CDR3 is TGCAGCGTTGATCTCTCAGATACGCAGTATTTT.

The gene calls are TRBV4-1 and TRBJ1-1; 9 bases line up with TRBD1. CDR3 length: 16 amino acids. Trimming took 3 bases from V and 0 from J; bases not matched to a gene: 5. Germline lookup yields CDR1 MGHRA and CDR2 YSYEKL. CDR3 DNA sequence: TGCGCCAGCAGCCATTACAGGGGGCAGATGAACACTGAAGCTTTCTTT. It encodes CASSHYRGQMNTEAFF.

The rearrangement joins TRBV5-4 to TRBJ2-1; 16 positions agree with TRBD2. The length of the CDR3 is 17 residues. CDR1 and CDR2 from the germline V gene are SGHNT and YYREEE (reference sequence). Trimming removed 4 bases from V and 8 bases from J; junction bases left unmatched: 9. CDR3 sequence: CASSPTGTSGRGYEQFF. CDR3 DNA: TGTGCCAGCAGCCCGACCGGGACTAGCGGGAGGGGGTATGAGCAGTTCTTC.

This clone turned up a few times. CDR3 nucleotides: TGCGCCAGCAGCTCCGCTAGCGCGGTCTACAATGAGCAGTTCTTC. Its protein product is CASSSASAVYNEQFF. V is TRBV5-1 and J is TRBJ2-1, with D perhaps TRBD2 (6 bases). Germline V gene sequence: CDR1 SGHRS, CDR2 YFSETQ. Trimming shortened V by 3 bases and J by 3 bases, and 13 bases separated the two germline ends. This CDR3 is 15 amino acids long.

The genes are TRBV21-1 and TRBJ2-1; the table names TRBD2, a call not compared with the DNA. TRBV21-1 is classified as a pseudogene. The CDR3 is 16 amino acids. This CDR3 reads CASSTRRLAVVNEQFF. CDR3 nucleotides: TGTGCCAGCAGCACTCGTCGACTAGCGGTTGTTAATGAGCAGTTCTTC.

The gene calls are TRBV11-2 and TRBJ2-5; D possibly matches TRBD1 or TRBD2 (5 bases each). CDR1 is SGHAT, CDR2 FQNNGV, per germline. The CDR3 is made up of 15 amino acids. Trimming took off 5 bases at V and 4 bases at J, with 17 bases between the two ends. The CDR3 loop reads CASSPLRWDGETQYF. In DNA form, the CDR3 reads TGTGCCAGCAGCCCACTAAGGTGGGACGGAGAGACCCAGTACTTC. Filled out from reference TRBV11-2 and TRBJ2-5, the complete variable domain reads EAGVAQSPRYKIIEKRQSVAFWCNPISGHATLYWYQQILGQGPKLLIQFQNNGVVDDSQLPKDRFSAERLKGVDSTLKIQPAKLEDSAVYLCASSPLRWDGETQYFGPGTRLLVL.

The chain has TRBV4-3 and TRBJ2-6; no clear D gene. From germline, CDR1 is LGHNA and CDR2 YSLEER. The CDR3 is made up of 16 amino acids. V gave up 3 bases and J gave up 1 base, with 10 bases separating them. The CDR3 region is CASSHTRSSGANVLTF. The DNA for the CDR3 is TGCGCCAGCAGCCATACCAGATCATCTGGGGCCAACGTCCTGACTTTC.

This clone was seen a few times. The chain carries TRBV5-1 and TRBJ2-3; D is perhaps TRBD1 (5 bases). The CDR3 covers 15 residues. The V end was cut by 2 bases, the J end by 0 bases, with 10 bases between. The V gene's germline CDR1 is SGHRS and CDR2 YFSETQ. The CDR3 loop is CASSFEDTSTDTQYF. The CDR3 bases are TGCGCCAGCAGCTTCGAGGACACAAGCACAGATACGCAGTATTTT.

V and J are TRBV7-2 and TRBJ1-2, with D perhaps TRBD1 (6 bases). The germline V and J ends were trimmed by 1 base and 5 bases, with 11 bases remaining between them. Germline CDR1 is SGHTA and CDR2 is FQGNSA. This CDR3 contains 14 residues. In DNA, the CDR3 is TGTGCCAGCAGCTTAGGTCACAGGGAGTATGGCTACACCTTC. Amino acid sequence: CASSLGHREYGYTF. The whole variable domain, remainder taken from reference TRBV7-2 and TRBJ1-2, is GAGVSQSPSNKVTEKGKDVELRCDPISGHTALYWYRQSLGQGLEFLIYFQGNSAPDKSGLPSDRFSAERTGGSVSTLTIQRTQQEDSAVYLCASSLGHREYGYTFGSGTRLTVV.

The chain links TRBV6-6 to TRBJ2-5, with 7 bases identical to TRBD2. Looked up from germline, CDR1 is MNHNY and CDR2 is SVGAGI (reference sequence). The junction had 3 bases not matched to a gene; V was cut back by 5 bases and J by 0 bases. This CDR3 has 14 residues. As DNA, the CDR3 is TGTGCCAGCAGTGCCAGCGGGAACCAAGAGACCCAGTACTTC. It translates to CASSASGNQETQYF.

This chain joins TRBV9 and TRBJ2-2, with a possible D match to TRBD1 (6 bases). V lost 4 bases and J 8 bases, leaving 12 bases between the germline ends. Germline-derived CDR1 and CDR2 are SGDLS and YYNGEE. The CDR3 is 13 amino acids. CDR3 in amino acids: CASSSGVTGELFF. The CDR3 DNA sequence: TGTGCCAGCAGCTCAGGGGTGACAGGGGAGCTGTTTTTT.

This clone came up a few times. V gene TRBV19 combines with J gene TRBJ2-6, with D perhaps matching TRBD1 (5 bases). This CDR3 is built from 16 residues. CDR1 LNHDA and CDR2 SQIVND come from the germline V gene (reference sequence). V was cut by 4 bases and J by 2 bases, with 12 bases left in between. The CDR3 DNA reads TGTGCCAGTAGTAGGCCCCAGGGAACTGGGGCCAACGTCCTGACTTTC. This sequence encodes CASSRPQGTGANVLTF.

The chain has TRBV7-9 and TRBJ2-5, with no clear D. Germline values: CDR1 SEHNR, CDR2 FQNEAQ (reference sequence). This CDR3 is built from 11 residues. V lost 5 bases and J 5 bases, leaving 6 bases between the germline ends. CDR3 residues: CASSRWETQYF. CDR3 DNA: TGTGCCAGCAGCCGCTGGGAGACCCAGTACTTC.

A few counts support this clone. This chain joins TRBV21-1 and TRBJ2-7. TRBV21-1 constitutes a pseudogene. The CDR3 spans 12 residues. The CDR3 loop reads CASSRDGNEQYV. The CDR3 bases are TGTGCCAGCAGCCGGGACGGTAACGAGCAGTACGTC.

Written as DNA, the CDR3 is TGTGCCAGCAGTGTAGGAGGCGGATACGAGCAGTACGTC. This gives the protein CASSVGGGYEQYV. V usage is TRBV6-6 and J usage is TRBJ2-7; tentative D call: TRBD2 (5 bases). Germline values: CDR1 MNHNY, CDR2 SVGAGI (reference sequence). The CDR3 runs to 13 residues. With 5 bases removed from V and 4 bases from J, the gap between germline ends came to 12 bases.

In its sample, this clone was seen a few times. The chain carries TRBV2 and TRBJ1-1, with D uncertain. Germline CDR1 SNHLY, CDR2 FYNNEI. The CDR3 has 11 residues. The V gene lost 3 bases and the J gene lost 6 bases, with 5 bases spanning the gap. The CDR3 nucleotides are TGTGCCAGCAGTGATTTCTCTGAAGCTTTCTTT. This translates into CASSDFSEAFF.

This clone was picked up a small number of times. CDR3 coding DNA: TGTGCCAGCAGCAATGCTCAGGGAGTCTACACCTTC. It codes for CASSNAQGVYTF. The chain combines TRBV7-9 with TRBJ1-2, with a tentative D call TRBD1 (5 bases). Germline-derived CDR1 and CDR2 are SEHNR and FQNEAQ (reference sequence). V lost 5 bases, J lost 10 bases, and 14 bases lay in between. The CDR3 spans 12 residues. The full variable domain, rest sourced from reference TRBV7-9 and TRBJ1-2, is DTGVSQNPRHKITKRGQNVTFRCDPISEHNRLYWYRQTLGQGPEFLTYFQNEAQLEKSRLLSDRFSAERPKGSFSTLEIQRTEQGDSAMYLCASSNAQGVYTFGSGTRLTVV.

CDR3 in amino acids: CASSSQQGSGNTIYF. DNA for the CDR3: TGTGCCAGCAGCTCTCAACAGGGCTCTGGAAACACCATATATTTT. This chain links TRBV7-2 with TRBJ1-3, with a possible D match to TRBD1 (6 bases). Germline values: CDR1 SGHTA, CDR2 FQGNSA. Trimming pared 4 bases from V and 0 bases from J, leaving 10 bases between. The CDR3 loop spans 15 amino acids.

This rearrangement joins TRBV18 to TRBJ2-1; 10 bases are shared with TRBD1. The CDR3 runs 15 residues. Trimming removed 6 bases from V and 6 bases from J; junction bases left unmatched: 8. The V gene's germline CDR1 is KGHSH and CDR2 LQKENI. The CDR3: CASSRTGGLFNEQFF. The CDR3 nucleotides are TGTGCCAGCTCCCGGACAGGGGGACTGTTCAATGAGCAGTTCTTC.